The 17 T cell receptor beta chains below come from one sample, sequenced in a study of cytomegalovirus exposure and HLA in healthy donors. The PCR ran on 60 Vbeta and 13 Jbeta primers. Data came from immunoSEQ multiplex PCR; TCRdb stores just in-frame clones and leaves some out. The repertoire holds 150,000 to 200,000 clones, with around nine tenths as singletons. Material: PBMCs. The receptor set was obtained from a woman younger than 30 in good health and CMV-seronegative.

The J gene is TRBJ1-1, the V gene TRBV10-3; possible D gene TRBD1, 6 bases. V shed 2 bases and J shed 3 bases, with 10 bases lying between them. CDR1 and CDR2 (germline): ENHRY, SYGVKD. The CDR3 consists of 14 residues. DNA of the CDR3: TGTGCCATCAGTGAGAACAGGGATGACACTGAAGCTTTCTTT. Protein product: CAISENRDDTEAFF.

The chain combines TRBV28 with TRBJ1-4; D is undetermined. Germline loops: CDR1 MDHEN, CDR2 SYDVKM. Deletions cut 6 bases from V and 5 bases from J, with 4 bases between. The CDR3 sequence is 11 residues long. CDR3 DNA sequence: TGTGCCAGCAGCCTGAATGAAAAACTGTTTTTT. As protein: CASSLNEKLFF.

The V and J genes are TRBV7-9 and TRBJ1-1, with 9 bases lining up with TRBD1. CDR1 is SEHNR and CDR2 is FQNEAQ in the germline V gene (reference sequence). The V segment lost 8 bases and the J segment 1 base; nucleotides outside the gene matches: 14. The CDR3 contains 17 residues. CDR3 DNA: TGTGCCAGCGGGGACAGGGTTGGCGGAAACACGAACACTGAAGCTTTCTTT. Its translation: CASGDRVGGNTNTEAFF.

The V and J genes are TRBV7-2 and TRBJ2-3; D gene uncertain. The germline gives CDR1 SGHTA, CDR2 FQGNSA. Trimming took 4 bases from V and 9 from J, leaving 8 bases between them. The CDR3 runs 11 residues. The CDR3 DNA reads TGTGCCAGCAGCTCCCTGGCCACGCAGTATTTT. It translates to CASSSLATQYF. The full variable domain, rest sourced from reference TRBV7-2 and TRBJ2-3, is GAGVSQSPSNKVTEKGKDVELRCDPISGHTALYWYRQSLGQGLEFLIYFQGNSAPDKSGLPSDRFSAERTGGSVSTLTIQRTQQEDSAVYLCASSSLATQYFGPGTRLTVL.

This chain uses TRBV7-3 with TRBJ1-1; no definite D call. The V gene's germline CDR1 is SGHTA and CDR2 FQGTGA. The CDR3 contains 13 residues. V lost 2 bases and J 0 bases, leaving 4 bases between the germline ends. The CDR3 nucleotides are TGTGCCAGCAGCTTAGAGATGAACACTGAAGCTTTCTTT. As protein: CASSLEMNTEAFF.

The chain is built from TRBV2 and TRBJ2-7, with 10 bases identical to TRBD2. Germline CDR1 reads SNHLY; CDR2 reads FYNNEI. Trimming at V came to 3 bases and at J to 0 bases, leaving 14 bases not matched to a gene. The CDR3 contains 19 residues. The CDR3 nucleotides are TGTGCCAGCAGTGACTCTACACTAGCGGGGCGAAAGGGCTCCTACGAGCAGTACTTC. Translation gives CASSDSTLAGRKGSYEQYF.

The chain links TRBV7-9 to TRBJ1-6, with D unresolved. The CDR3 is 13 residues long. The V gene's germline CDR1 is SEHNR and CDR2 FQNEAQ (reference sequence). Trimming cost V 8 bases and J 7 bases, with 12 bases left between them. CDR3 loop: CASGPRENSPLHF. In DNA, the CDR3 is TGTGCCAGCGGCCCCCGGGAGAATTCACCCCTCCACTTT. Filled out from reference TRBV7-9 and TRBJ1-6, the complete variable domain reads DTGVSQNPRHKITKRGQNVTFRCDPISEHNRLYWYRQTLGQGPEFLTYFQNEAQLEKSRLLSDRFSAERPKGSFSTLEIQRTEQGDSAMYLCASGPRENSPLHFGNGTRLTVT.

This clone was seen once. The gene calls are TRBV18 and TRBJ1-4; D not certain. V dropped 1 base and J dropped 5 bases, with 14 bases sitting between them. The CDR3 spans 16 residues. CDR1 is KGHSH and CDR2 is LQKENI in the germline V gene. This CDR3 is CASSPLPAGPNEKLFF. The CDR3 bases are TGTGCCAGCTCACCACTTCCGGCGGGCCCGAATGAAAAACTGTTTTTT.

This clone was observed a handful of times. The chain joins TRBV30 to TRBJ2-7, with 7 bases fitting TRBD2. The V and J ends lost 3 bases and 0 bases, in that order; junction bases with no gene match: 8. This CDR3 is 15 amino acids long. Germline CDR1 GTSNPN, CDR2 SVGIG (reference sequence). CDR3 DNA sequence: TGTGCCTGGAGGCCAGCACTAGCGAACTCCTACGAGCAGTACTTC. This translates into CAWRPALANSYEQYF.

The gene calls are TRBV5-1 and TRBJ2-3, with TRBD1 as a possible D gene (6 bases). Germline V gene data show CDR1 as SGHRS and CDR2 as YFSETQ. The ends were cut back, 2 bases at V and 5 bases at J, with 30 bases in the middle. This CDR3 is 20 amino acids long. The CDR3 loop reads CASSFTSGVRRVERLDTQYF. CDR3 nucleotides: TGCGCCAGCAGCTTTACGTCAGGGGTGAGAAGGGTGGAGAGGTTAGATACGCAGTATTTT.

The chain joins TRBV5-8 to TRBJ1-4, with TRBD1 identical over 9 bases. The V gene's germline CDR1 is SGHTS and CDR2 YDEGEE. Trimming at V came to 4 bases and at J to 8 bases, leaving 6 bases not matched to a gene. CDR3 length equals 14 residues. The CDR3 region is CASSRGTGREKLFF. As DNA, the CDR3 is TGTGCCAGCAGCCGAGGGACAGGGAGGGAAAAACTGTTTTTT. The whole variable domain, filled in from reference TRBV5-8 and TRBJ1-4, reads EAGVTQSPTHLIKTRGQQATLRCSPISGHTSVYWYQQALGLGLQFLLWYDEGEERNRGNFPPRFSGRQFPNYSSELNVNALELEDSALYLCASSRGTGREKLFFGSGTQLSVL.

This clone was observed a handful of times. The CDR3 sequence: CASSNRRDSETQYF. CDR3 bases: TGTGCCAGCAGTAATAGACGGGACTCGGAGACCCAGTACTTC. This sequence joins TRBV27 and TRBJ2-5, with a weak D call TRBD2 (6 bases). Trimming removed 5 bases at V and 5 bases at J, with 15 bases between. The CDR3 covers 14 residues. The germline CDR1 and CDR2 sequences are MNHEY and SMNVEV (reference sequence).

The V and J genes are TRBV9 and TRBJ1-1; 8 bases align to TRBD1. In germline, CDR1 is SGDLS, CDR2 YYNGEE. V was clipped by 4 bases and J by 10 bases; unmatched bases: 12. The CDR3 consists of 14 residues. The CDR3 here is CASSPDRAEQGAFF. The CDR3 DNA reads TGTGCCAGCAGCCCGGACAGGGCCGAACAGGGAGCTTTCTTT.

This chain uses TRBV7-9 with TRBJ2-5; 12 nucleotides agree with TRBD2. Trimming cost V 6 bases and J 1 base; bases outside gene matches: 9. The CDR3 contains 17 residues. From germline, CDR1 is SEHNR and CDR2 FQNEAQ (reference sequence). As DNA, the CDR3 is TGTGCCAGCAGTTCCGGACTAGCGGGACTTACCCAAGAGACCCAGTACTTC. Protein: CASSSGLAGLTQETQYF.

The chain links TRBV13 to TRBJ2-3; the D gene is possibly TRBD1 (6 bases). This CDR3 contains 17 residues. Germline loops: CDR1 PRHDT, CDR2 FYEKMQ (reference sequence). The V end was cut by 1 base, the J end by 0 bases, with 14 bases between. The CDR3 loop reads CASSLVPPQGSTDTQYF. The DNA for the CDR3 is TGTGCCAGCAGCTTAGTCCCCCCACAGGGAAGCACAGATACGCAGTATTTT. The complete variable domain, with remaining parts taken from reference TRBV13 and TRBJ2-3, reads AAGVIQSPRHLIKEKRETATLKCYPIPRHDTVYWYQQGPGQDPQFLISFYEKMQSDKGSIPDRFSAQQFSDYHSELNMSSLELGDSALYFCASSLVPPQGSTDTQYFGPGTRLTVL.

This chain links TRBV23-1 with TRBJ1-3; 7 positions match TRBD1. TRBV23-1 is filed as an ORF, its function uncertain. The CDR3 runs to 21 residues. Germline trimming cut 0 bases from V and 0 bases from J; bases unmatched to any gene: 17. In nucleotides, the CDR3 is TGCGCCAGCAGTCAATCCCTTAGACAGGGAAGTTTCCCGTGCTCTGGAAACACCATATATTTT. Translating gives CASSQSLRQGSFPCSGNTIYF.

CDR3 in amino acids: CAISESTGNYEQYF. CDR3 in DNA: TGTGCCATCAGTGAGTCGACGGGGAACTACGAGCAGTACTTC. The chain recombines TRBV10-3 with TRBJ2-7, with D possibly TRBD2 on 5 matching bases. V lost 0 bases, J lost 3 bases, and 9 bases lay in between. CDR1 ENHRY and CDR2 SYGVKD come from the germline V gene. The CDR3 consists of 14 residues.